Each of the 21 T cell receptor beta chains below was sequenced from the same sample in a study of T cells after posttransplantation cyclophosphamide. Produced via immunoSEQ multiplex PCR; TCRdb's table is partial and in-frame only. The sample has approximately 41,000 clones, none seen only once. Sequencing input: PBMCs. Receptors were obtained from a man aged 50 or older in good health, CMV-negative, and a related stem cell transplant donor.

This clone was recorded many times. This sequence joins TRBV7-9 and TRBJ2-3, with a tentative D call TRBD2 (5 bases). This CDR3 region has 13 residues. Germline V gene sequence: CDR1 SEHNR, CDR2 FQNEAQ (reference sequence). V was trimmed by 1 base and J by 6 bases, leaving 8 bases between them. CDR3 region: CASSLGLADTQYF. CDR3 DNA: TGTGCCAGCAGCTTAGGGTTAGCGGATACGCAGTATTTT.

This clone was recorded many times. The V and J genes are TRBV7-9 and TRBJ2-6; the D is unclear. Germline CDR1 and CDR2: SEHNR and FQNEAQ (reference sequence). V lost 3 bases and J lost 0, with 6 bases in between. The CDR3 runs to 15 residues. DNA for the CDR3: TGTGCCAGCAGCTTTCTTAACTCTGGGGCCAACGTCCTGACTTTC. Protein: CASSFLNSGANVLTF.

This clone was counted many times. The V call is TRBV7-3, the J call TRBJ1-2, with D possibly being TRBD1 (5 bases). In germline, CDR1 is SGHTA, CDR2 FQGTGA. This CDR3 comprises 15 residues. Trimming shortened V by 1 base and J by 3 bases, and 12 bases separated the two germline ends. The CDR3 is CASSLNGAGYYGYTF. The CDR3 DNA reads as TGTGCCAGCAGCTTAAATGGGGCTGGATACTATGGCTACACCTTC. Complete variable domain (other parts from reference TRBV7-3 and TRBJ1-2): GAGVSQTPSNKVTEKGKYVELRCDPISGHTALYWYRQSLGQGPEFLIYFQGTGAADDSGLPNDRFFAVRPEGSVSTLKIQRTERGDSAVYLCASSLNGAGYYGYTFGSGTRLTVV.

V and J are TRBV9 and TRBJ2-1; D is perhaps TRBD2 (6 bases). The CDR3 length is 13 residues. CDR1 and CDR2 from the germline V gene are SGDLS and YYNGEE. V was trimmed by 6 bases and J by 3 bases, leaving 10 bases between them. The CDR3 spells CASNRESYNEQFF. The CDR3 coding sequence is TGTGCCAGCAACCGGGAGAGCTACAATGAGCAGTTCTTC.

There are many counts of this clone. The chain has TRBV2 and TRBJ1-1; no definite D call. Germline-derived CDR1 and CDR2 are SNHLY and FYNNEI. Trimming shortened V by 3 bases and J by 8 bases, and 7 bases separated the two germline ends. CDR3 length equals 11 residues. CDR3 coding DNA: TGTGCCAGCAGTGAGTCTAGCGAAGCTTTCTTT. Translation: CASSESSEAFF.

This clone was recorded a few times. This chain joins TRBV9 and TRBJ2-7; 9 nucleotides agree with TRBD2. Looked up from germline, CDR1 is SGDLS and CDR2 is YYNGEE. The CDR3 spans 16 residues. The trim removed 4 bases at V and 5 bases at J, leaving 13 bases unmatched. The CDR3 sequence: CASSPRGLAGNNEQYF. The CDR3 DNA reads as TGTGCCAGCAGCCCGAGGGGTCTAGCGGGAAACAACGAGCAGTACTTC.

This clone was seen repeatedly, ten times or more. The chain carries TRBV7-9 and TRBJ2-1; 8 bases fit TRBD1. V was pared by 5 bases and J by 8 bases, with 14 bases of the junction left unmatched. This CDR3 region has 16 residues. Germline lookup yields CDR1 SEHNR and CDR2 FQNEAQ (reference sequence). The CDR3 loop is CASSPTGGGFDYEQFF. The CDR3 DNA follows: TGTGCCAGCAGCCCCACAGGGGGTGGTTTTGATTATGAGCAGTTCTTC.

This clone was seen only a few times. The gene calls are TRBV27 and TRBJ1-1; 8 bases are shared with TRBD1. CDR1 and CDR2 from the germline V gene are MNHEY and SMNVEV (reference sequence). V gave up 8 bases and J gave up 8 bases; unmatched junction bases: 13. The CDR3 has 14 residues. This CDR3 is CASRSPRWDREAFF. The CDR3 DNA is TGTGCCAGCCGCTCCCCCCGGTGGGACAGGGAAGCTTTCTTT.

This clone was seen many times. V gene TRBV19 combines with J gene TRBJ1-6; D possibly corresponds to TRBD1 (6 bases). In germline, CDR1 is LNHDA, CDR2 SQIVND (reference sequence). The V gene lost 6 bases and the J gene lost 11 bases, with 20 bases spanning the gap. The CDR3 extends over 15 amino acids. This chain's CDR3 is CASSKKETGFPPLHF. CDR3 sequence (DNA): TGTGCCAGTAGCAAAAAAGAAACAGGGTTCCCACCCCTCCACTTT.

The table lists this clone with many counts. The V call is TRBV6-6, the J call TRBJ2-1, with D possibly being TRBD2 (7 bases). Trimming left V 3 bases short and J 4 bases short, with 13 bases between. The germline CDR1 and CDR2 sequences are MNHNY and SVGAGI (reference sequence). This CDR3 contains 15 residues. The DNA for the CDR3 is TGTGCCAGCAGTTATAGGGAGGGGGGGTACAATGAGCAGTTCTTC. It codes for CASSYREGGYNEQFF.

This clone was detected many times. V usage is TRBV5-4 and J usage is TRBJ2-6, with 9 bases matching TRBD1. The CDR3 covers 17 residues. J gave up 7 bases and V 4 bases, and 12 bases lay outside the gene matches. In germline, CDR1 is SGHNT, CDR2 YYREEE (reference sequence). CDR3 DNA sequence: TGTGCCAGCAGCCCGGACAGGGGAAATCTGGGAGCCAACGTCCTGACTTTC. Its protein product is CASSPDRGNLGANVLTF.

There are many counts of this clone. V gene TRBV27 combines with J gene TRBJ2-7, with 16 positions matching TRBD2. The CDR3 is 15 amino acids. Germline V gives CDR1 MNHEY, CDR2 SMNVEV (reference sequence). V was clipped by 4 bases and J by 10 bases; unmatched bases: 7. As DNA, the CDR3 is TGTGCCAGCAGTTCTCCCGGGACTAGCGGGGGGGCCCAGTACTTC. Protein sequence: CASSSPGTSGGAQYF.

This clone was detected ten times or more. The V gene is TRBV27, the J gene TRBJ2-2, with D maybe TRBD1 (5 bases). V was clipped by 6 bases and J by 3 bases, with 17 bases between them. The germline CDR1 and CDR2 sequences are MNHEY and SMNVEV (reference sequence). This CDR3 is built from 16 residues. DNA of the CDR3: TGTGCCAGCAGGGGGCCGAGTCAGGCTCACACCGGGGAGCTGTTTTTT. Protein product: CASRGPSQAHTGELFF.

This clone appeared many times. Here the CDR3 reads CASSLAGKETQYF. As DNA, the CDR3 is TGTGCCAGCAGCTTAGCGGGAAAAGAGACCCAGTACTTC. The chain uses TRBV7-3 and TRBJ2-5; the D gene is possibly TRBD2 (6 bases). Germline-derived CDR1 and CDR2 are SGHTA and FQGTGA. The CDR3 has 13 residues. The germline V and J ends were trimmed by 2 bases and 3 bases, with 7 bases remaining between them.

This clone was seen many times. The chain has TRBV7-5 and TRBJ2-5; the D call TRBD1 from the table was never checked on the DNA. TRBV7-5 represents a pseudogene. The CDR3 is made up of 17 amino acids. CDR3 DNA: TGTGCCAGAAGCTTAGTAGCCCCCAGGGGCTCGGCGGAGACCCAGTACTTC. Protein product: CARSLVAPRGSAETQYF.

The chain couples TRBV30 to TRBJ2-3, with D tentatively TRBD2 (5 bases). Trimming cost V 5 bases and J 5 bases, with 14 bases left between them. This CDR3 contains 13 residues. Looked up from germline, CDR1 is GTSNPN and CDR2 is SVGIG (reference sequence). The CDR3 DNA is TGTGCCTGGTCTACTAGTTCCGGAGATACGCAGTATTTT. This translates into CAWSTSSGDTQYF.

This clone was counted ten times or more. The V and J genes are TRBV27 and TRBJ1-1; D perhaps matches TRBD1 (5 bases). Germline V gene lookup returns CDR1 MNHEY and CDR2 SMNVEV (reference sequence). This CDR3 region has 16 residues. Trimming stripped 2 bases from V and 0 bases from J, with 13 bases between. This CDR3 reads CASSLGGGWLNTEAFF. CDR3 nucleotide sequence: TGTGCCAGCAGTTTAGGGGGGGGATGGTTGAACACTGAAGCTTTCTTT.

This chain connects TRBV4-1 to TRBJ2-1; 8 bases agree with TRBD1. This CDR3 is 15 amino acids long. V lost 5 bases and J lost 2; bases outside the gene matches: 5. Germline CDR1 reads MGHRA; CDR2 reads YSYEKL. As DNA, the CDR3 is TGCGCCAGCAGCAAGGGACAGGAGACCTACAATGAGCAGTTCTTC. Protein sequence: CASSKGQETYNEQFF.

This clone came up many times. The chain combines TRBV5-1 with TRBJ1-1; 9 positions match TRBD1. The trim removed 4 bases at V and 2 bases at J, leaving 6 bases unmatched. Looked up from germline, CDR1 is SGHRS and CDR2 is YFSETQ. This CDR3 is 15 amino acids long. The CDR3 reads CASSDRGFFNTEAFF. The DNA of the CDR3 is TGCGCCAGCAGCGACAGGGGGTTTTTCAACACTGAAGCTTTCTTT.

This clone was seen at least ten times. The chain employs TRBV6-5 and TRBJ2-1; 13 nucleotides align to TRBD2. The CDR3 is 16 residues long. V lost 0 bases and J lost 8; bases outside the gene matches: 4. CDR1 MNHEY and CDR2 SVGAGI come from the germline V gene. As DNA, the CDR3 is TGTGCCAGCAGTTACTCACTAGCGGGAGGGCCGGATGAGCAGTTCTTC. It specifies CASSYSLAGGPDEQFF.

The table lists this clone with many counts. The V gene is TRBV27, the J gene TRBJ2-1; D gene unclear. V lost 2 bases, J lost 0 bases, and 11 bases lay in between. The CDR3 length is 16 residues. Germline CDR1 MNHEY, CDR2 SMNVEV (reference sequence). The CDR3 spells CASSLLGSSSYNEQFF. CDR3 nucleotide sequence: TGTGCCAGCAGTTTACTCGGGTCTAGCTCCTACAATGAGCAGTTCTTC.